What follows are 21 T cell receptor beta chains derived from one specimen sequenced in a study of cytomegalovirus exposure and HLA in healthy donors. PCR was performed using 60 Vbeta and 13 Jbeta primers. Produced via immunoSEQ multiplex PCR; TCRdb's table is partial and in-frame only. The sample holds 95,000 to 150,000 clones, 77% seen once. The specimen sequenced was PBMCs. Receptor source: a man in his late teens or twenties in good health and CMV-seropositive.

This clone was detected only a few times. V and J are TRBV7-2 and TRBJ2-1; 9 nucleotides agree with TRBD2. With V trimmed by 1 base and J by 7 bases, 2 bases remained unmatched. Germline CDR1 is SGHTA and CDR2 is FQGNSA. There are 14 residues in the CDR3. CDR3 in amino acids: CASSLGLAENEQFF. CDR3 coding DNA: TGTGCCAGCAGCTTAGGACTAGCGGAAAATGAGCAGTTCTTC.

CDR3 nucleotide sequence: TGTGCCAGCAGCGTATCGTCGGAGGGACCGAGCACTGAAGCTTTCTTT. Encoded protein: CASSVSSEGPSTEAFF. The chain has TRBV7-6 and TRBJ1-1; possibly TRBD1 for D (5 bases). Per germline, CDR1 SGHVS and CDR2 FNYEAQ. V lost 5 bases and J 4 bases, leaving 20 bases between the germline ends. The CDR3 length is 16 residues.

J is TRBJ1-5 and V is TRBV9, with no clear D. This CDR3 is built from 13 residues. The germline CDR1 and CDR2 sequences are SGDLS and YYNGEE. V gave up 1 base and J gave up 3 bases, with 5 bases separating them. CDR3 coding DNA: TGTGCCAGCAGCGTAAGACTCAATCAGCCCCAGCATTTT. Its protein is CASSVRLNQPQHF.

The chain joins TRBV5-4 to TRBJ2-5; possible D gene TRBD1, 6 bases. CDR3 size: 13 residues. With 0 bases removed from V and 5 bases from J, the gap between germline ends came to 8 bases. Looked up from germline, CDR1 is SGHNT and CDR2 is YYREEE (reference sequence). The CDR3, as DNA: TGTGCCAGCAGCTTGGACAGGGTTGAGACCCAGTACTTC. Its protein is CASSLDRVETQYF.

The chain uses TRBV27 and TRBJ1-2, with 8 nucleotides matching TRBD1. V shed 5 bases and J 4 bases; nucleotides not matched to a gene: 9. The CDR3 totals 15 residues. Germline CDR1 reads MNHEY; CDR2 reads SMNVEV (reference sequence). The CDR3 region has the DNA TGTGCCAGCAGTGGCTGGACAGGGCGAAGCTATGGCTACACCTTC. It encodes CASSGWTGRSYGYTF.

This clone showed up just a few times. This chain uses TRBV10-3 with TRBJ1-1; a weak D match, TRBD1 (6 bases). The V gene lost 4 bases and the J gene lost 8 bases, with 8 bases spanning the gap. Germline assignment: CDR1 ENHRY and CDR2 SYGVKD. This CDR3 is 11 amino acids long. CDR3 residues: CAISVGTEAFF. DNA of the CDR3: TGTGCCATCAGTGTAGGGACAGAAGCTTTCTTT.

The chain joins TRBV28 to TRBJ1-2, with 9 bases aligning to TRBD1. This CDR3 has 15 residues. Germline CDR1 reads MDHEN; CDR2 reads SYDVKM. The V gene end was trimmed by 7 bases and the J gene end by 4 bases; junction bases not matched to a gene: 10. The CDR3 sequence: CASNNPGTGIYGYTF. The CDR3 bases are TGTGCCAGCAATAACCCCGGGACAGGGATCTATGGCTACACCTTC.

This chain connects TRBV30 to TRBJ1-5, with 8 bases aligning to TRBD1. The ends lost 5 bases at V and 6 bases at J; junction bases unmatched: 6. The germline V gene has CDR1 GTSNPN and CDR2 SVGIG (reference sequence). The CDR3 has 13 amino acids. The CDR3 bases are TGTGCCTGGCAGACAGGGGTAGGTCAGCCCCAGCATTTT. It codes for CAWQTGVGQPQHF.

The chain uses TRBV6-1 and TRBJ2-1; 13 bases agree with TRBD2. CDR1 MNHNS and CDR2 SASEGT come from the germline V gene. This CDR3 region has 15 residues. V was pared by 6 bases and J by 5 bases, with 4 bases of the junction left unmatched. The CDR3, as DNA: TGTGCCAGCAGGGTCGGGACTAGCGGGGACAATGAGCAGTTCTTC. Translating it yields CASRVGTSGDNEQFF.

The CDR3 sequence is CASSPGEWGTEAFF. The CDR3 DNA sequence: TGTGCCAGCAGTCCCGGGGAGTGGGGCACTGAAGCTTTCTTT. The gene calls are TRBV6-5 and TRBJ1-1; D unresolved. Germline values: CDR1 MNHEY, CDR2 SVGAGI. Trimming stripped 5 bases from V and 4 bases from J, with 14 bases between. The CDR3 is 14 residues long.

CDR3 sequence (DNA): TGTGCCATCAGTGAGGGACTAGCGGGACCTTTCTATTACAATGAGCAGTTCTTC. It yields the protein CAISEGLAGPFYYNEQFF. J is TRBJ2-1 and V is TRBV10-3, with 12 bases aligning to TRBD2. This CDR3 has 18 amino acids. The junction had 9 bases not matched to a gene; V was cut back by 2 bases and J by 4 bases. In germline, CDR1 is ENHRY, CDR2 SYGVKD.

The J gene is TRBJ1-2, the V gene TRBV6-5, with 7 bases lining up with TRBD1. Germline CDR1 MNHEY, CDR2 SVGAGI. V dropped 6 bases and J dropped 2; count of bases not matched to a gene: 9. The CDR3 has 15 amino acids. CDR3 nucleotides: TGTGCCAGCAGACTCTCAGAGGGACAGAACTATGGCTACACCTTC. This codes for CASRLSEGQNYGYTF.

The sample holds a few counts of this clone. The chain is built from TRBV20-1 and TRBJ1-1, with D unresolved. The germline V gene encodes CDR1 DFQATT and CDR2 SNEGSKA (reference sequence). The CDR3 is 11 residues long. V dropped 3 bases and J dropped 7 bases, with 9 bases sitting between them. The CDR3 DNA is TGCAGTGCTAGCGGCGGGAATGAAGCTTTCTTT. It is translated as CSASGGNEAFF.

The table lists this clone with a count of one. The gene calls are TRBV19 and TRBJ1-2; no clear D gene. The V end was cut by 6 bases, the J end by 5 bases, with 13 bases between. CDR1 is LNHDA and CDR2 is SQIVND in the germline V gene (reference sequence). The CDR3 length is 13 residues. The CDR3 region has the DNA TGTGCCAGTAGCGAGTCCCTGGAGTATGGCTACACCTTC. Translating it yields CASSESLEYGYTF.

The rearrangement links TRBV6-5 to TRBJ1-2; the D gene is possibly TRBD1 (6 bases). The CDR3 is 13 amino acids. V was shortened by 2 bases and J by 4 bases, with 8 bases between the two germline ends. Germline V gene lookup returns CDR1 MNHEY and CDR2 SVGAGI. CDR3 in amino acids: CASSYRGGYGYTF. The CDR3 nucleotides are TGTGCCAGCAGTTACAGGGGGGGCTATGGCTACACCTTC.

The chain is built from TRBV29-1 and TRBJ1-2; 7 bases match TRBD1. Germline trimming cut 3 bases from V and 1 base from J; bases unmatched to any gene: 8. There are 15 residues in the CDR3. CDR1 SQVTM and CDR2 ANQGSEA come from the germline V gene. Here the CDR3 DNA reads TGCAGCGTTGAGCCGCAGGGGGGCAGTAACTATGGCTACACCTTC. Translated: CSVEPQGGSNYGYTF. The variable domain in full, with the rest retrieved from reference TRBV29-1 and TRBJ1-2, is SAVISQKPSRDICQRGTSLTIQCQVDSQVTMMFWYRQQPGQSLTLIATANQGSEATYESGFVIDKFPISRPNLTFSTLTVSNMSPEDSSIYLCSVEPQGGSNYGYTFGSGTRLTVV.

V usage is TRBV5-1 and J usage is TRBJ2-5; 13 bases map to TRBD2. The V gene's germline CDR1 is SGHRS and CDR2 YFSETQ. V lost 4 bases, J lost 5 bases, and 2 bases stayed unmatched. CDR3 length: 14 residues. The CDR3 sequence: CASSVLAGGETQYF. DNA for the CDR3: TGCGCCAGCAGCGTACTAGCGGGAGGGGAGACCCAGTACTTC.

The chain has TRBV30 and TRBJ1-5, with a tentative D call TRBD1 (5 bases). Per the germline V gene, CDR1 is GTSNPN and CDR2 is SVGIG (reference sequence). Trimming took off 0 bases at V and 1 base at J, with 13 bases between the two ends. This CDR3 region has 16 residues. The CDR3 loop is CAWSVMGQGSNQPQHF. The DNA for the CDR3 is TGTGCCTGGAGTGTAATGGGGCAGGGAAGCAATCAGCCCCAGCATTTT.

The chain recombines TRBV5-6 with TRBJ1-2; unclear D gene. The CDR3 covers 15 residues. Trimming left V 1 base short and J 4 bases short, with 14 bases between. The germline gives CDR1 SGHDT, CDR2 YYEEEE. This CDR3 is CASSLRSYLIYGYTF. CDR3 in DNA: TGTGCCAGCAGCTTGCGGTCTTACCTTATCTATGGCTACACCTTC.

This clone showed up just once. The CDR3 sequence: CASSSMGRLGETQYF. The CDR3 DNA sequence: TGTGCCAGCAGCTCAATGGGGAGGTTGGGGGAGACCCAGTACTTC. This chain links TRBV7-2 with TRBJ2-5; D is possibly TRBD2 (6 bases). The CDR3 runs to 15 residues. V was trimmed by 4 bases and J by 5 bases, leaving 17 bases between them. Germline V gene sequence: CDR1 SGHTA, CDR2 FQGNSA. Complete variable domain (other parts from reference TRBV7-2 and TRBJ2-5): GAGVSQSPSNKVTEKGKDVELRCDPISGHTALYWYRQSLGQGLEFLIYFQGNSAPDKSGLPSDRFSAERTGGSVSTLTIQRTQQEDSAVYLCASSSMGRLGETQYFGPGTRLLVL.

The chain recombines TRBV5-1 with TRBJ2-7; 10 bases match TRBD1. Losses at the gene ends were 3 bases for V and 3 bases for J; bases not matched to a gene: 9. The germline gives CDR1 SGHRS, CDR2 YFSETQ. CDR3 size: 16 residues. This CDR3 is CASSSYRDRGYYEQYF. Here the CDR3 DNA reads TGCGCCAGCAGCTCTTACCGGGACAGGGGCTACTACGAGCAGTACTTC.